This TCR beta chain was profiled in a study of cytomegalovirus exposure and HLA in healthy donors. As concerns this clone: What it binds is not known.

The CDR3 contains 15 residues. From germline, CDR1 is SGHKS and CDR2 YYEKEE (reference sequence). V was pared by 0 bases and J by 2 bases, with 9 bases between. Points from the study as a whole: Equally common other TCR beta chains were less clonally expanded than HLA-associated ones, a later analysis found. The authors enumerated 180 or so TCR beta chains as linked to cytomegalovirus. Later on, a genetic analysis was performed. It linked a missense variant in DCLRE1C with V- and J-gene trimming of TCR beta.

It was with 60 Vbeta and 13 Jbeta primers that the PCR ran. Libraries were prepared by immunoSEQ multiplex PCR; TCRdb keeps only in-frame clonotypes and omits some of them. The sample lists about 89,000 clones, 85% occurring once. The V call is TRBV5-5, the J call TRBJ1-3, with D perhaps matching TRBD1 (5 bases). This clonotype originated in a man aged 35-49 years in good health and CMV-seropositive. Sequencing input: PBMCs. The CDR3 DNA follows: TGTGCCAGCAGCTTGGTTTCGGGGGCTGGAAACACCATATATTTT. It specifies CASSLVSGAGNTIYF.